Sequencing of this T cell receptor (beta chain) was carried out in a study of OX40 agonist ivuxolimab in advanced cancers. Study information: Patients took ivuxolimab, an agonistic anti-OX40 (CD134) antibody. The study's findings and limits: CD8+ T cells were the subset that, on average, had more expanded clones than CD4+.

Baseline was the first blood sampling point, followed by cycle 4 day 1 and cycle 7 day 1. Germline values: CDR1 SGHKS, CDR2 YYEKEE (reference sequence). With 1 base clipped from V and 7 bases from J, the junction kept 2 bases outside the gene matches. The CDR3 has 13 amino acids. The protocol was immunoSEQ multiplex PCR, while the TCRdb copy is restricted to in-frame clones and leaves out a portion. Among tens of thousands of clones listed, more than 85% were seen once. About this clone itself: Its antigen is still unknown.

The chain recombines TRBV5-5 with TRBJ2-1, with TRBD1 identical over 7 bases. This sequence was found in an adult with an advanced solid tumor such as melanoma, head and neck, liver or kidney cancer. The sample here was CD4+ or CD8+ T cells sorted from blood, taken in a trial of the OX40 agonist ivuxolimab. The CDR3 sequence: CASSLLGQNEQFF. CDR3 DNA sequence: TGTGCCAGCAGCTTGCTGGGACAGAATGAGCAGTTCTTC.